A single T cell receptor beta chain is shown here with its context. Antigen specificity is unknown. Time point noted: baseline, week 1 (first vaccination visit). Regarding treatment: pre-vaccination baseline after standard-of-care therapy. This record belongs to a study of a mutant IDH1 vaccine in newly diagnosed glioma. Study-wide context: Before enrollment, patients got radiotherapy alone, temozolomide alone, or mostly the combination. General study findings and limits: Evidence of vaccine-induced immune responses was documented in approximately 93% of patients.

The protocol was immunoSEQ multiplex PCR, while the TCRdb copy is restricted to in-frame clones and leaves out a portion. The sample consists of tens of thousands of clones, about 91% of them appearing once. Sample: PBMCs, taken from a glioma patient treated with radiotherapy, temozolomide or both. This sequence originates from a man over 45 with glioma.

CDR3 sequence: CASSLYINQPQHF. The CDR3 DNA reads as TGTGCCAGCAGCTTATACATCAATCAGCCCCAGCATTTT. The chain is built from TRBV7-8 and TRBJ1-5; D call uncertain. The germline gives CDR1 SGHVS, CDR2 FQNEAQ. This CDR3 is 13 amino acids long. V was cut by 2 bases and J by 3 bases, with 5 bases left in between.